The 2 T cell receptor beta chains presented below share a single source sample, sequenced in a study of T cell responses to AZD1222 COVID-19 vaccine. Clones were sequenced by immunoSEQ multiplex PCR, and TCRdb holds only the in-frame ones, with some missing. The repertoire holds 150,000 to 200,000 clones, with roughly 91% as singletons. This sample comprised peripheral blood, obtained 28 days after the second AZD1222 dose. These receptors came from an adult who received the AZD1222 COVID-19 vaccine.

The rearrangement joins TRBV28 to TRBJ1-1; D is uncertain. This CDR3 contains 15 residues. Germline V gene sequence: CDR1 MDHEN, CDR2 SYDVKM. Trimming pared 5 bases from V and 3 bases from J, leaving 16 bases between. The CDR3 is CASSPRKGMDTEAFF. The CDR3 DNA sequence: TGTGCCAGCAGTCCCCGGAAGGGCATGGACACTGAAGCTTTCTTT.

The chain is built from TRBV18 and TRBJ2-3; 9 nucleotides align to TRBD1. The CDR3 totals 16 residues. V shed 4 bases and J 2 bases; nucleotides not matched to a gene: 7. Germline V gene data show CDR1 as KGHSH and CDR2 as LQKENI. CDR3 in DNA: TGTGCCAGCTCACGCCAGGGACAGGGATTCACAGATACGCAGTATTTT. It specifies CASSRQGQGFTDTQYF.